This is a list of T cell receptor beta chains from one sample in a study of shared clonotypes between healthy human individuals. Profiled with immunoSEQ multiplex PCR; TCRdb holds only in-frame clones, not every one. The sample gives some 2,500,000 clones, roughly 92% of which show up once; approximately 0.4% is in the top ten. Sequencing was done on a sample of naive CD4+ T cells from PBMCs. The receptors here all came from a man younger than 30 in good health. Some clones in this sample may be carry-over from other donors' samples. CDR3s include the opening cysteine and the closing phenylalanine or tryptophan. Clone size is shown for a subset of rows, as once, few, many or a class of expanded clone.

J | size | V | CDR3
TRBJ1-2 | - | TRBV9 | CASSHSDRGGYTF
TRBJ2-7 | - | TRBV5-1 | CASSFDLLSRSLYEQYF
TRBJ1-1 | - | TRBV14 | CASSPGGGTASKAFF
TRBJ2-2 | - | TRBV11-2 | CASSLDQIADIRNTGELFF
TRBJ2-6 | - | TRBV19 | CASRDRALRGANVLTF
TRBJ2-7 | - | TRBV28 | CASSAHSGGYEQYF
TRBJ2-7 | - | TRBV28 | CASSGTSLYEQYF
TRBJ2-2 | - | TRBV5-1 | CASSWDGSGELFF
TRBJ2-2 | - | TRBV4-3 | CASSRGPNTGELFF
TRBJ1-5 | - | TRBV30 | CAWSRDRGRVGNQPQHF
TRBJ1-1 | - | TRBV2 | CASSEEGFDTEAFF
TRBJ2-7 | - | TRBV2 | CASRGTGPTEQYF
TRBJ1-2 | - | TRBV28 | CASSLGGQGYYGYTF
TRBJ2-2 | - | TRBV7-9 | CASSLTGTGELFF
TRBJ2-3 | - | TRBV11-1 | CASSLTSGRAVGTDTQYF
TRBJ2-3 | - | TRBV7-9 | CASSPILGTQYF
TRBJ2-1 | - | TRBV11-2 | CASSLVGTEQFF
TRBJ2-6 | - | TRBV27 | CASSPTGSPGANVLTF
TRBJ2-3 | once | TRBV4-1 | CASSQPLGLAAVLSTDTQYF
TRBJ2-1 | - | TRBV7-8 | CASSLVRLASSYNEQFF
TRBJ1-4 | - | TRBV4-1 | CASSRGTGTNEKLFF
TRBJ2-6 | once | TRBV5-1 | CASMSSGGANVLTF
TRBJ2-7 | - | TRBV5-1 | CASSSGLAGGLYEQYF
TRBJ1-1 | few | TRBV2 | CASSESVDTEAFF
TRBJ1-1 | - | TRBV11-2 | CASSLAGTREAFF
TRBJ1-1 | - | TRBV5-6 | CASTDLLQGATEAFF
TRBJ2-5 | once | TRBV9 | CASSVGGRTGKETQYF
TRBJ2-7 | - | TRBV7-2 | CASSWGSGAYEQYF
- | - | TRBV28 | CASSLIQTSYEQYF
TRBJ1-4 | few | TRBV29-1 | CSGLDEKLFF
TRBJ2-1 | - | TRBV6-1 | CAGGEINYNEQFF
TRBJ2-7 | - | TRBV11-2 | CASSLGDMRRSYEQYF
TRBJ1-5 | few | TRBV6-1 | CASSLIGGQPQHF
TRBJ2-7 | - | TRBV14 | CASRVLPRGCYEQYF
TRBJ1-2 | once | TRBV7-9 | CASSGYGAAGGYTF
TRBJ1-2 | - | TRBV11-1 | CASSPQGPGYGYTF
TRBJ1-3 | - | TRBV6-5 | CASSYRGQGNTIYF
TRBJ2-5 | - | TRBV5-1 | CASSGGRADETQYF
TRBJ1-3 | - | TRBV6-5 | CASRTNRGQGNTIYF
TRBJ1-1 | few | TRBV6-5 | CASRRGQGAEAFF
TRBJ2-7 | - | TRBV4-3 | CASSQVATSSYEQYF
TRBJ2-7 | - | TRBV5-1 | CASSLGGRNEQYF
TRBJ1-1 | - | TRBV7-3 | CASSLIPQGTEAFF
TRBJ1-5 | - | TRBV28 | CASSSPGQPQHF
TRBJ1-5 | - | TRBV30 | CAWTGQGLEPQHF
TRBJ1-5 | few | TRBV2 | CASRRRVEYNQPQHF
TRBJ1-1 | once | TRBV11-2 | CASSPRGVEGTEAFF
TRBJ1-4 | - | TRBV21-1 | CASSKSGTEDEKLFF
TRBJ1-2 | - | TRBV19 | CASSIDRRTGYTF
TRBJ2-5 | once | TRBV7-9 | CASSLSFQREYQETQYF
TRBJ2-5 | - | TRBV18 | CASSAQETQYF
TRBJ1-2 | - | TRBV28 | CASSLFPQNYGYTF
TRBJ2-7 | - | TRBV5-1 | CASSLTSGSYEQYF
TRBJ2-7 | - | TRBV5-1 | CASSFGGYSYEQYF
TRBJ1-2 | - | TRBV15 | CATSRGKDTSRGYTF
TRBJ1-4 | - | TRBV5-1 | CASSLGAKEKLFF